The following is a T cell receptor (beta chain) sequence with its context. These data originate in a study of blood T cell repertoires in COVID-19. Study information: From the United States, Italy and Spain came samples of acute and convalescent COVID-19. Sources were T cells, B-cell-depleted T cells, or PBMCs; the material itself was cDNA or gDNA.

With V trimmed by 0 bases and J by 8 bases, 6 bases remained unmatched. The CDR3 runs to 15 residues. Germline CDR1 and CDR2: SEHNR and FQNEAQ (reference sequence). In the original processing: Amplification with reference gene primers provided the estimates of nucleated cell counts. The protocol was immunoSEQ multiplex PCR, while the TCRdb copy is restricted to in-frame clones and leaves out a portion. For V, J and clone size, that table is used; D and trimming come from the DNA. The sample has approximately 48,000 clones; 75% to 90% are singletons. V is TRBV7-9 and J is TRBJ2-1; 8 nucleotides align to TRBD2. The source is a man in his fifties or sixties with acute or convalescent COVID-19. Sample: peripheral blood. The CDR3 region is CASSLASGGLDEQFF. CDR3 DNA: TGTGCCAGCAGCTTAGCGTCGGGGGGGCTGGATGAGCAGTTCTTC. Together with reference TRBV7-9 and TRBJ2-1, the CDR3 gives the full variable domain: DTGVSQNPRHKITKRGQNVTFRCDPISEHNRLYWYRQTLGQGPEFLTYFQNEAQLEKSRLLSDRFSAERPKGSFSTLEIQRTEQGDSAMYLCASSLASGGLDEQFFGPGTRLTVL.